A selection of T cell receptor beta chains follows, all from one sample in a study of T cells in Graves' hyperthyroidism and ophthalmopathy. TCRdb used MiXCR to reprocess the multiplex PCR reads, holding one entry per CDR3 protein. The sample has some 350,000 distinct CDR3 sequences, about 20% seen once. Sequencing was carried out using blood. Receptors originate from a woman between 18 and 30 years old with Graves' hyperthyroidism. CDR3s include the opening cysteine and the closing phenylalanine or tryptophan. The D gene is left open where the match is weak. Clone size is shown for a subset of rows, as once, few, many or a class of expanded clone.

j_call | v_call | d_call | clone_size | cdr3_nt | cdr3_aa
TRBJ1-2 | TRBV3-1 | - | few | TGTGCCAGCAGCCACGGCACAGGTGACTATGGCTACACCTTC | CASSHGTGDYGYTF
TRBJ1-1 | TRBV15 | - | many | TGTGCCACCAGCAGAGCATTCCGGGAGACTGAAGCTTTCTTT | CATSRAFRETEAFF
TRBJ1-6 | TRBV6-1 | - | once | TGTGCCAGCAGTGAACAGGGCAAGGGTTCACCCCTCCACTTT | CASSEQGKGSPLHF
TRBJ1-1 | TRBV13 | - | few | TGTGCCAGCAGCCAGTCAGGAGGTCACACTGAAGCTTTCTTT | CASSQSGGHTEAFF
TRBJ2-4 | TRBV6-4 | TRBD2 | many | TGTGCCAGCAGTCCGACAGCTCGGGGGGGCATTCAGTACTTC | CASSPTARGGIQYF
TRBJ1-1 | TRBV10-3 | TRBD1 | many | TGTGCCATAAGACAGGGTAACACTGAAGCTTTCTTT | CAIRQGNTEAFF
TRBJ1-1 | TRBV12-3/TRBV12-4 | - | many | TGTGCCAGCAGCCTAGGGACGAGGACTGAAGCTTTCTTT | CASSLGTRTEAFF
TRBJ1-5 | TRBV19 | TRBD1 | many | TGTGCCAGTAGTATAGGGCAGGGGGCAGATCAGCCCCAGCATTTT | CASSIGQGADQPQHF
TRBJ2-3 | TRBV6-5 | TRBD1 | many | TGTGCCAGCAGTTACGACAGGGGGGCAGATACGCAGTATTTT | CASSYDRGADTQYF
TRBJ1-1 | TRBV6-1 | TRBD1 | - | TGTGCCAGCACGGGGACAGGGGTCCTATGGACTGAAGCTTTCTTT | CASTGTGVLWTEAFF
TRBJ2-7 | TRBV27 | - | many | TGTGCCAGCAGTGCCCTCGTGGGGAACGAGCAGTACTTC | CASSALVGNEQYF
TRBJ1-2 | TRBV20-1 | - | - | TGCAGTGCTAGAGATCGGGGGGGTAGGGCTTCTAACTATGGCTACACCTTC | CSARDRGGRASNYGYTF
TRBJ2-5 | TRBV7-9 | - | many | TGTGCCAGCAGCTTAGGTGTCCTGAAAGAGACCCAGTACTTC | CASSLGVLKETQYF
TRBJ2-2 | TRBV27 | - | many | TGTGCCAGCAGTCCCCTTGGTTGGGGGTCCGGGGAGCTGTTTTTT | CASSPLGWGSGELFF
TRBJ1-2 | TRBV10-3 | TRBD1 | many | TGTGCCATCAGTGAGTTAGGGGGCGCATTATATGGCTACACCTTC | CAISELGGALYGYTF
TRBJ2-5 | TRBV7-9 | - | many | TGTGCCAGCAGCGAACCGGGACGGCAGAAGGAGACCCAGTACTTC | CASSEPGRQKETQYF
TRBJ1-2 | TRBV5-6 | - | few | TGTGCCAGCAGCCACACCAGCGTCCGCCTCCTTAAGTATGGCTACACCTTC | CASSHTSVRLLKYGYTF
TRBJ1-5 | TRBV6-1 | TRBD1 | many | TGTGCCAGCAGGCAGGGGGCAAGGAGCAATCAGCCCCAGCATTTT | CASRQGARSNQPQHF
TRBJ1-4 | TRBV24-1 | TRBD1 | many | TGTGCCACCGGAGCGGGACAGGGTAATGAAAAACTGTTTTTT | CATGAGQGNEKLFF
TRBJ2-4 | TRBV11-2 | - | many | TGTGCCAGCGGGGGATGGGTAGCCAAAAACATTAAGTACTTC | CASGGWVAKNIKYF
TRBJ1-2 | TRBV12-3/TRBV12-4 | - | - | TGTGCCAGCAGTTTATACAGGGAGGACTATGGCTACACCTTC | CASSLYREDYGYTF
TRBJ2-5 | TRBV20-1 | - | many | TGCAGTGCTAGAGTAATTATAGGAGAGACCCAGTACTTC | CSARVIIGETQYF
TRBJ2-2 | TRBV15 | - | many | TGTGCCACCAGCAGAGATTATCCAGGGGCGAACTCGGACACCGGGGAGCTGTTTTTT | CATSRDYPGANSDTGELFF
TRBJ1-1 | TRBV19 | - | many | TGTGCCAGTAGTGAACGTCCAGTGGGCCCTGAAGCTTTCTTT | CASSERPVGPEAFF
TRBJ1-5 | TRBV2 | TRBD1 | many | TGTGCCAGCACTCGGACAGGTCAGACCAATCAGCCCCAGCATTTT | CASTRTGQTNQPQHF
TRBJ1-1 | TRBV6-5 | - | - | TGTGCCAGCAGTTACTTCTCCAGGGGGAACACTGAAGCTTTCTTT | CASSYFSRGNTEAFF
TRBJ2-7 | TRBV29-1 | - | - | TGCAGCGTTGGCGCCCGGAGTTACGAGCAGTACTTC | CSVGARSYEQYF
TRBJ1-3 | TRBV7-8 | - | few | TGTGCCAGCAGCTCACAGCCGCTCTCTGGAAACACCATATATTTT | CASSSQPLSGNTIYF
TRBJ2-2 | TRBV20-1 | - | few | TGCAGTGCTAGCGGGGGCCCCGCCGGGGAGCTGTTTTTT | CSASGGPAGELFF
TRBJ1-1 | TRBV3-1 | - | few | TGTGCCAGCAGCCAAGATTCCCAACGTTGGGGGGAAGCTTTCTTT | CASSQDSQRWGEAFF
TRBJ1-6 | TRBV6-1 | TRBD1 | many | TGTGCCAGCAGTGACAGGGGGCTCTCACCCCTCCACTTT | CASSDRGLSPLHF
TRBJ2-7 | TRBV6-1 | - | many | TGTGCCAGCAGTACACCGGAGCCCTACGAGCAGTACTTC | CASSTPEPYEQYF
TRBJ1-1 | TRBV6-5 | - | - | TGTGCCAGCAGTTATCGGGGGCAGCTCTTCACTGAAGCTTTCTTT | CASSYRGQLFTEAFF
TRBJ2-5 | TRBV12-3/TRBV12-4 | TRBD1 | - | TGTGCCAGCAGTTGGACAGGGTTGGAGACCCAGTACTTC | CASSWTGLETQYF
TRBJ1-5 | TRBV12-3/TRBV12-4 | - | many | TGTGCCAGCAGTTTCAACGGGTATAGCAATCAGCCCCAGCATTTT | CASSFNGYSNQPQHF
TRBJ2-7 | TRBV6-1 | TRBD1 | - | TGTGCCAGCAGCCCCTCCTGGACAGGGGGTAACGAGCAGTACTTC | CASSPSWTGGNEQYF
TRBJ1-1 | TRBV29-1 | - | many | TGCAGCGTCCGGCGTGGGTTAGGCACTGAAGCTTTCTTT | CSVRRGLGTEAFF
TRBJ1-5 | TRBV20-1 | - | many | TGCAGTGCTAGAGATGCGGGTAGCAATCAGCCCCAGCATTTT | CSARDAGSNQPQHF
TRBJ2-2 | TRBV24-1 | TRBD1 | many | TGTGCCACCAGGCAGGGGGCTGATATCGGGGAGCTGTTTTTT | CATRQGADIGELFF
TRBJ1-1 | TRBV12-3/TRBV12-4 | - | many | TGTGCCAGCAGTTTCCGGGGGGGAGCTGAAGCTTTCTTT | CASSFRGGAEAFF
TRBJ2-7 | TRBV5-1 | - | - | TGCGCCACCCGAGGGTCCCAAGTGTCCTACGAGCAGTACTTC | CATRGSQVSYEQYF
TRBJ2-5 | TRBV20-1 | TRBD2 | - | TGCAGTGCCCAAACTAGCGGGGGTCTCCAAGAGACCCAGTACTTC | CSAQTSGGLQETQYF
TRBJ2-5 | TRBV18 | - | few | TGTGCCAGCTCACCTCAGGACGGGGGGACCCAGTACTTC | CASSPQDGGTQYF
TRBJ2-5 | TRBV28 | - | many | TGTGCCAGCAGTTTATTAAAGGGGAGACAGCAAGAGACCCAGTACTTC | CASSLLKGRQQETQYF
TRBJ1-3 | TRBV12-3/TRBV12-4 | - | many | TGTGCCAGCATCCCGCGAGTTTCTGGAAACACCATATATTTT | CASIPRVSGNTIYF
TRBJ1-4 | TRBV12-3/TRBV12-4 | - | - | TGTGCCAGCAGTCCTGGGACTTTTGCAACTAATGAAAAACTGTTTTTT | CASSPGTFATNEKLFF
TRBJ1-1 | TRBV7-2 | - | many | TGTGCCAGCAGCTTAACCGGGACCTGGTTCACTGAAGCTTTCTTT | CASSLTGTWFTEAFF
TRBJ1-1 | TRBV12-3/TRBV12-4 | - | - | TGTGCCAGCAGTCCACGCTACGACAGGCGGACTGAAGCTTTCTTT | CASSPRYDRRTEAFF
TRBJ1-1 | TRBV20-1 | - | many | TGCAGTGCTAGAGATCGAGGGGTCTCCCAAGCTTTCTTT | CSARDRGVSQAFF
TRBJ2-7 | TRBV6-2/TRBV6-3 | TRBD2 | few | TGTGCCAGCAGTCCCACTAGCGGGGCCTCCTACGAGCAGTGCTTC | CASSPTSGASYEQCF
TRBJ1-5 | TRBV4-1 | - | few | TGCGCCAGCAGCCAAGGATCCCAGAAGCCCCAGCATTTT | CASSQGSQKPQHF
TRBJ2-5 | TRBV6-1 | TRBD1 | many | TGTGCCAGCAGTCCGGGACAGGGGAGAGGGGACCAGTACTTC | CASSPGQGRGDQYF
TRBJ1-1 | TRBV19 | - | few | TGTGCCAGTAGTATAGGGGTTACTGAAGCTTTCTTT | CASSIGVTEAFF
TRBJ2-5 | TRBV6-2/TRBV6-3 | - | once | TGTGCCAGCAGCAACTTTAACCAAGAGACCCAGTACTTC | CASSNFNQETQYF
TRBJ2-5 | TRBV2 | TRBD2 | - | TGTGCCAGCAGGAGGAGGATAGCGGGGAGGGGATCGTCCCAGTACTTC | CASRRRIAGRGSSQYF
TRBJ1-2 | TRBV20-1 | TRBD1 | many | TGCAGTGCTAGAGGCTCCAGGGGGCTGAACTATGGCTACACCTTC | CSARGSRGLNYGYTF
TRBJ2-7 | TRBV12-3/TRBV12-4 | - | - | TGTGCCAGCACCCTACGAGAGGGGGGGTACGAGCAGTACTTC | CASTLREGGYEQYF
TRBJ2-2 | TRBV5-1 | - | many | TGCGCCAGCAGCTTGGAAGTACTCGCGAACACCGGGGAGCTGTTTTTT | CASSLEVLANTGELFF
TRBJ1-1 | TRBV15 | - | many | TGTGCCACCAGCAGAGGAGAGACTGAAGCTTTCTTT | CATSRGETEAFF
TRBJ1-1 | TRBV6-5 | - | many | TGTGCCAGCAGTTACCTGACGAACACTGAAGCTTTCTTT | CASSYLTNTEAFF